The clone carrying this T cell receptor (beta chain) was detected many times. TCRdb reprocessed the reads with MiXCR, giving one entry per CDR3 protein. Of around 210,000 distinct CDR3 sequences in the sample, roughly 6.5% were seen once. The CDR3 spans 16 residues. In germline, CDR1 is SGHVS, CDR2 FQNEAQ. Unmatched junction bases numbered 11, after V lost 5 bases and J lost 9 bases. The sample is drawn from a study of T cell repertoires in cytomegalovirus infection. Sample: PBMCs. This TCR came from a human donor in good health (CMV status not recorded). Some clones in this sample may be carry-over from other donors' samples. The chain has TRBV7-8 and TRBJ1-6; 9 bases fit TRBD1. This chain's CDR3 is CASSAIPGQGASPLHF. Written as DNA, the CDR3 is TGTGCCAGCAGCGCCATCCCGGGACAGGGTGCTTCACCCCTCCACTTT.